These 3 T cell receptor beta chains came from one sample sequenced in a study of CXCR3-negative and CXCR3-positive naive CD8 T cells. UMI-labeled TRB cDNA libraries were prepared by 5' RACE. One entry per CDR3 protein, without DNA, is what TCRdb gives after re-calling the 5' RACE reads. The table for this sample gives about 130,000 distinct CDR3 sequences. The sample was naive CXCR3- CD8+ T cells from blood. Subset denoted: CD45RO-CCR7+CD27+CD95- naive CD8+ T cells lacking CXCR3 (TNR3-). The receptors here all came from a human donor in good health. Some clones in this sample may be carry-over from other donors' samples.

The rearrangement joins TRBV29-1 to TRBJ2-7; the D call from TCRdb, TRBD1, cannot be confirmed without DNA. This CDR3 is built from 12 residues. Germline values: CDR1 SQVTM, CDR2 ANQGSEA. CDR3 sequence: CSYRDPPYEQYF.

The genes are TRBV29-1 and TRBJ2-4. This CDR3 has 11 amino acids. CDR1 SQVTM and CDR2 ANQGSEA come from the germline V gene. The CDR3 loop is CSVDVLNIQYF.

The chain joins TRBV27 to TRBJ2-7; TCRdb picks TRBD1, but there is no DNA to check that call. Germline V lookup: CDR1 MNHEY, CDR2 SMNVEV (reference sequence). CDR3 length: 17 amino acids. The CDR3 sequence is CASSLRRTGTGPYEQYF.